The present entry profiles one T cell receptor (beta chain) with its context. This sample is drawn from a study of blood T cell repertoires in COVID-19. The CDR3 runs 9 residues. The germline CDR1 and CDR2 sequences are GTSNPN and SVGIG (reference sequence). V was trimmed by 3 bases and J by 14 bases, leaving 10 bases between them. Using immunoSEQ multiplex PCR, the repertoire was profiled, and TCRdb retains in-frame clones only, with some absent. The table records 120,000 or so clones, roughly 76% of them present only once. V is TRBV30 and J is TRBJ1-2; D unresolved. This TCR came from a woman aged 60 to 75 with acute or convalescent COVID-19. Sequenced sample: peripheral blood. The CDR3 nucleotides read TGTGCCTGGAGGGTCAGAAGAACCTTC. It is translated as CAWRVRRTF. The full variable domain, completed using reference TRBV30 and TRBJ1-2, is SQTIHQWPATLVQPVGSPLSLECTVEGTSNPNLYWYRQAAGRGLQLLFYSVGIGQISSEVPQNLSASRPQDRQFILSSKKLLLSDSGFYLCAWRVRRTFGSGTRLTVV.